The 5 T cell receptor beta chains reported below all come from one sample, sequenced in a study of identifying expanded T cells in peripheral blood. The data were produced by immunoSEQ multiplex PCR, yet TCRdb's version contains in-frame clones alone and is incomplete. The repertoire includes over 45,000 clones, about 80% of them detected once, and over 15% sits in the top ten. Source material: blood. The source of these receptors is a person between 18 and 75 years old in good health.

The chain joins TRBV6-1 to TRBJ1-4, with D perhaps TRBD1 (6 bases). Germline CDR1 and CDR2: MNHNS and SASEGT. V gave up 1 base and J gave up 4 bases, with 19 bases separating them. The CDR3 runs 18 residues. DNA for the CDR3: TGTGCCAGCAGTGAAGAGGTCCAGGGGATACGGAGTAATGAAAAACTGTTTTTT. Protein: CASSEEVQGIRSNEKLFF.

The chain carries TRBV6-4 and TRBJ2-1; 14 bases map to TRBD2. The V gene end was trimmed by 5 bases and the J gene end by 10 bases; junction bases not matched to a gene: 10. CDR1 and CDR2 (germline): MRHNA, SNTAGT. The CDR3 has 16 amino acids. DNA for the CDR3: TGTGCCAGCAGTCCGACTAGCGGGAGGGCCACGGAGGAGCAGTTCTTC. Translating it yields CASSPTSGRATEEQFF.

The chain carries TRBV2 and TRBJ1-2, with D possibly matching TRBD1 (5 bases). With 0 bases removed from V and 6 bases from J, the gap between germline ends came to 11 bases. Germline values: CDR1 SNHLY, CDR2 FYNNEI. The CDR3 contains 14 residues. The CDR3 nucleotides read TGTGCCAGCAGTGAAGCGCAGGGCACCCATGGCTACACCTTC. This sequence encodes CASSEAQGTHGYTF.

The chain employs TRBV28 and TRBJ1-3, with D possibly being TRBD1 (5 bases). The CDR3 contains 13 residues. Trimming pared 1 base from V and 11 bases from J, leaving 12 bases between. Germline CDR1 reads MDHEN; CDR2 reads SYDVKM. The CDR3 here is CASSLLSQGAIYF. The DNA of the CDR3 is TGTGCCAGCAGTTTATTGTCCCAGGGTGCCATATATTTT.

J is TRBJ2-5 and V is TRBV7-2; 7 nucleotides match TRBD2. This CDR3 region has 17 residues. J gave up 5 bases and V 5 bases, and 17 bases lay outside the gene matches. Germline V CDR1 and CDR2: SGHTA, FQGNSA. CDR3 nucleotides: TGTGCCAGCAGCCAACATGGAGGAGCTAGCGGAGGGGAGACCCAGTACTTC. Residues: CASSQHGGASGGETQYF.